This record concerns one T cell receptor beta chain sequence. This sample is drawn from a study of T cell repertoires in aging, cancer and after chemotherapy. Rearranged V-D-J TRB sequences were amplified with a mixed TRB-A/B primer pool. TCRdb called the multiplex PCR reads again in MiXCR, with one record for every CDR3 protein. The table includes 2,000 or so distinct CDR3 sequences, about 34% detected once. TCR beta rearrangements were amplified from peripheral blood genomic DNA. What was sequenced was blood. The TCR originated in a human donor with a solid tumor.

The CDR3 protein is CASSSRQGRYGYTF. The CDR3 coding sequence is TGTGCCAGCAGCTCAAGACAGGGGCGCTATGGCTACACCTTC. The chain uses TRBV7-6 and TRBJ1-2; TRBD1 matches at 8 bases. The CDR3 length is 14 residues. Germline V CDR1 and CDR2: SGHVS, FNYEAQ. V shed 4 bases and J 4 bases; nucleotides not matched to a gene: 5.